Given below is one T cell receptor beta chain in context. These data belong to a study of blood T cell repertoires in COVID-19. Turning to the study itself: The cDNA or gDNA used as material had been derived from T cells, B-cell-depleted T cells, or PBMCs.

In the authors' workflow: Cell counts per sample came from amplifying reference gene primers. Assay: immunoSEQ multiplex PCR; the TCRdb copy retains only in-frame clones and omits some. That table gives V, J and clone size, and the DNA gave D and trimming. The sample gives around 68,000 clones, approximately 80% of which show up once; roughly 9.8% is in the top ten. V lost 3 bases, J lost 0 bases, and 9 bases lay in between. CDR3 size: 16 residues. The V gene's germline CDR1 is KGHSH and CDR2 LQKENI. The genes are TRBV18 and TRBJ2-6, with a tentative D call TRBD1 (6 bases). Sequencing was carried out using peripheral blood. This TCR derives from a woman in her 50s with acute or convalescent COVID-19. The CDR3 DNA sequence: TGTGCCAGCTCACCCACAGGGCCCTCTGGGGCCAACGTCCTGACTTTC. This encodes CASSPTGPSGANVLTF.